This T cell receptor beta chain is drawn from a study of blood T cells in healthy people across ages. Whole-study results and caveats: The unsorted PBMCs prevented any conclusive comparison of naive versus antigen-experienced cells.

Points on this clonotype: Its cognate antigen is unknown.

For the second PCR, which ran for about 7 to 12 cycles, a sample-barcoded 5' primer and a J-beta primer mix were used. One entry per CDR3 protein, called by TCRdb with MiXCR from the 5' RACE reads. The sample contains more than 650,000 distinct CDR3 sequences, roughly 20% of which appear only once. The V gene end was trimmed by 3 bases and the J gene end by 9 bases; junction bases not matched to a gene: 6. Looked up from germline, CDR1 is LGHNA and CDR2 is YSLEER. This CDR3 spans 14 amino acids. The chain carries TRBV4-3 and TRBJ2-1, with TRBD1 matching 9 bases. Sequenced material: blood. The receptor's source is a man in his 70s in good health. CDR3 nucleotide sequence: TGCGCCAGCAGCCAGAACAGGGGGCTTCGTGAGCAGTTCTTC. Translation: CASSQNRGLREQFF.